A selection of T cell receptor beta chains follows, all from one sample in a study of blood T cells in healthy people across ages. TCRdb redid the calling of the 5' RACE reads with MiXCR, one entry per CDR3 protein. Of over 1,500,000 distinct CDR3 sequences listed, about 39% were seen once; the top ten hold around 23%. Specimen: blood. The receptors were sampled from a human donor in good health. The CDR3 runs from the conserved cysteine through the conserved F or W.

v_call,j_call,cdr3_aa
TRBV7-9,TRBJ2-3,CASNLPGLTGGRDTQYF
TRBV9,TRBJ1-3,CASSEQGNTIYF
TRBV11-1,TRBJ2-1,CASSPQTSVNEQFF
TRBV12-3/TRBV12-4,TRBJ2-7,CASTIPGNYEQYF
TRBV7-2,TRBJ2-3,CASSLGKRATDTQYF
TRBV7-3,TRBJ2-1,CASAYRGPPDNEQFF
TRBV9,TRBJ1-2,CASRSSYYGYTF
TRBV7-9,TRBJ1-4,CASSLGEGRGEKLFF
TRBV9,TRBJ2-5,CASSVDVGETQYF
TRBV11-2,TRBJ2-4,CASSFSGGRANIQYF
TRBV4-1,TRBJ1-1,CASSQVTGRNTEAFF
TRBV9,TRBJ2-3,CASSVGWSLATSTDTQYF
TRBV29-1,TRBJ2-4,CSVASGGTKNIQYF
TRBV5-1,TRBJ2-3,CASSWGTSGATDTQYF
TRBV27,TRBJ2-1,CASSLSGSVNEQFF
TRBV20-1,TRBJ1-2,CSARVGGSQDGYTF
TRBV20-1,TRBJ2-1,CSARDLTWASGEKRAYNEQFF
TRBV5-1,TRBJ2-1,CASSSSSGGAYEQFF
TRBV20-1,TRBJ2-6,CSARGESGANVLTF
TRBV24-1,TRBJ2-7,CATSDTLSGDEQYF
TRBV9,NA,CASSVGLRYNEQYF
TRBV5-1,TRBJ1-2,CASSLEGDRTYGYTF
TRBV6-5,NA,CASSAGTGRDEQYF
TRBV4-3,TRBJ2-7,CASSQEHGYEQYF
TRBV9,TRBJ1-2,CASSGSASVDGYTF
TRBV3-1,TRBJ2-3,CASSQTWGNTQYF
TRBV3-1,TRBJ2-7,CASSQSEVVATGSYEQYF
TRBV5-6,TRBJ2-3,CASSLVGTGGEDTQYF
TRBV4-1,TRBJ2-5,CASSQDQAGMQETQYF
TRBV6-2/TRBV6-3,TRBJ2-7,CASSYSGLYLYEQYF
TRBV9,TRBJ2-3,CASSPSGWGSDTQYF
TRBV7-9,TRBJ1-1,CASSSWTEKTEAFF
TRBV6-2/TRBV6-3,TRBJ2-3,CASSYSRLAGSTDTQYF
TRBV11-1,TRBJ2-3,CASSKRPSTDTQYF
TRBV11-2,TRBJ1-1,CASSLDLNSEAFF
TRBV11-2,TRBJ1-2,CASSSTRQGPGYGYTF
TRBV29-1,TRBJ1-1,CSVGPLMNTEAFF
TRBV5-1,TRBJ2-1,CASSLAGLANNEQFF
TRBV14,TRBJ2-1,CASSLYGTGYNEQFF
TRBV7-2,TRBJ2-1,CASTLGGLGHEQFF
TRBV4-1,TRBJ2-6,CASSQVEGSLSGANVLTF
TRBV12-3/TRBV12-4,TRBJ1-5,CASSKPPNQPQHF
TRBV7-2,TRBJ1-1,CASSMTGGHTEAFF
TRBV5-5,TRBJ1-6,CASSLTGWPPLHF
TRBV5-5,TRBJ2-5,CASSFSGRKETQYF
TRBV20-1,TRBJ1-2,CSARDRLKGYTF
TRBV9,NA,CASSVDPSRPETQYF
TRBV14,TRBJ2-7,CASSQGGTRIEQYF
TRBV12-3/TRBV12-4,TRBJ2-5,CASSARGTGVRETQYF
TRBV7-9,NA,CASSLTQRGVSYEQYF
TRBV28,TRBJ2-1,CASSQYSLSSYNEQFF
TRBV27,TRBJ2-3,CASSLRALQGTDTQYF